This TCR beta chain was identified during a study of cytomegalovirus exposure and HLA in healthy donors. Comment on this clone: What it binds is unknown.

Profiled with immunoSEQ multiplex PCR; TCRdb holds only in-frame clones, not every one. The sample has roughly 150,000 clones; 94% are singletons. Regarding the study as a whole: Rarity characterized most TCR sequences, yet some public TCRs appeared in many donors.

V shed 6 bases, J shed 9 bases, and the junction held 12 bases outside the gene matches. CDR1 is MNHEY, CDR2 SVGAGI, per germline. The CDR3 is 15 amino acids. The sequencing input was PBMCs. The chain combines TRBV6-5 with TRBJ2-1, with 9 bases matching TRBD2. The sequence derives from a young man in good health and CMV-seropositive. DNA of the CDR3: TGTGCCAGCAGGTTTTCGGCGGGAGGGCCCGGTGAGCAGTTCTTC. Protein sequence: CASRFSAGGPGEQFF.